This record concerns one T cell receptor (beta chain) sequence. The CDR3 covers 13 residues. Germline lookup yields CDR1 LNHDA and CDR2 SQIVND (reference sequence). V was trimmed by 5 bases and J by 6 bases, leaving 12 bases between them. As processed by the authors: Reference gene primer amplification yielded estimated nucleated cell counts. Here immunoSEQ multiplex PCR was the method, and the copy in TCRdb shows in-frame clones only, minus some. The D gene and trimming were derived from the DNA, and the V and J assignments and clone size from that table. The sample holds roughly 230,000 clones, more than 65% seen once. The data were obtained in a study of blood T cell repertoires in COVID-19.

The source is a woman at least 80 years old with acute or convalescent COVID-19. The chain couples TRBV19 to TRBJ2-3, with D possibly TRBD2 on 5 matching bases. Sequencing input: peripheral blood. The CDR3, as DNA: TGTGCCAGTAGTCGGTCCACGGGGGATACGCAGTATTTT. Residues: CASSRSTGDTQYF.